These 21 T cell receptor beta chains were all obtained from the same sample, sequenced in a study of radiotherapy plus CTLA-4 blockade in lung cancer. The assay was immunoSEQ multiplex PCR, and TCRdb's table has in-frame clones only and misses some. Of roughly 90,000 clones in the sample, about two thirds were seen once. The material was peripheral blood, obtained from a patient treated with radiotherapy plus ipilimumab. Receptors were obtained from a human donor with non-small cell lung cancer that progressed on radiotherapy plus ipilimumab.

This chain uses TRBV5-8 with TRBJ2-7, with D possibly being TRBD2 (6 bases). This CDR3 contains 14 residues. Germline V gene sequence: CDR1 SGHTS, CDR2 YDEGEE. V was clipped by 5 bases and J by 0 bases, with 12 bases between them. The CDR3 protein is CASRYGGLSYEQYF. CDR3 DNA: TGTGCCAGCAGGTATGGGGGACTCTCCTACGAGCAGTACTTC.

J is TRBJ1-1 and V is TRBV11-2; 8 nucleotides align to TRBD1. The germline gives CDR1 SGHAT, CDR2 FQNNGV. V lost 0 bases to trimming and J lost 10 bases; unmatched junction nucleotides: 7. The CDR3 has 14 amino acids. CDR3: CASSLEPTGVGAFF. The CDR3 nucleotides are TGTGCCAGCAGCTTAGAGCCGACAGGGGTGGGAGCTTTCTTT.

This chain joins TRBV27 and TRBJ2-1; no reliable D call. The CDR3 is 12 amino acids. Trimming pared 6 bases from V and 1 base from J, leaving 4 bases between. Germline V lookup: CDR1 MNHEY, CDR2 SMNVEV (reference sequence). DNA for the CDR3: TGTGCCAGCAGGGGTTCCTACAATGAGCAGTTCTTC. Its protein product is CASRGSYNEQFF.

This clone appeared a few times. This chain connects TRBV2 to TRBJ2-7; tentatively, D is TRBD2 (6 bases). Trimming cost V 6 bases and J 6 bases, with 15 bases left between them. The CDR3 consists of 13 residues. From germline, CDR1 is SNHLY and CDR2 FYNNEI. The CDR3, as DNA: TGTGCCAGCAGGGGGACTGCCACAATCGAGCAGTACTTC. Its translation: CASRGTATIEQYF. Using reference TRBV2 and TRBJ2-7 for the parts outside the CDR3, the full variable domain is EPEVTQTPSHQVTQMGQEVILRCVPISNHLYFYWYRQILGQKVEFLVSFYNNEISEKSEIFDDQFSVERPDGSNFTLKIRSTKLEDSAMYFCASRGTATIEQYFGPGTRLTVT.

The CDR3 nucleotides are TGCAGCGTTGAAGAACTAGCGGGGCCCACAGATACGCAGTATTTT. It codes for CSVEELAGPTDTQYF. The chain employs TRBV29-1 and TRBJ2-3; TRBD2 matches at 10 bases. The ends lost 0 bases at V and 2 bases at J; junction bases unmatched: 2. This CDR3 region has 15 residues. Per germline, CDR1 SQVTM and CDR2 ANQGSEA.

The rearrangement joins TRBV15 to TRBJ1-5, with D perhaps TRBD1 (6 bases). The CDR3 loop spans 14 amino acids. The germline gives CDR1 LNHNV, CDR2 YYDKDF (reference sequence). With 5 bases removed from V and 3 bases from J, the gap between germline ends came to 11 bases. The CDR3 DNA sequence: TGTGCCACCAGCCCACAGGGAATCAATCAGCCCCAGCATTTT. Protein product: CATSPQGINQPQHF.

V and J are TRBV11-3 and TRBJ2-5; D may be TRBD1 or TRBD2 (5 bases each). The length of the CDR3 is 16 residues. With 1 base removed from V and 5 bases from J, the gap between germline ends came to 17 bases. Germline V gene sequence: CDR1 SGHNT, CDR2 YENEEA. CDR3 in DNA: TGTGCCAGCAGCTTAGCTTGGTCAAGAGGGGCTGAGACCCAGTACTTC. This translates into CASSLAWSRGAETQYF.

This clone was observed a few times. This chain joins TRBV4-2 and TRBJ1-3; tentatively, D is TRBD1 (6 bases). Germline V lookup: CDR1 LGHNA, CDR2 YNFKEQ. Deletions cut 5 bases from V and 4 bases from J, with 18 bases between. There are 16 residues in the CDR3. This CDR3 is CASSEQGGSLGNTIYF. In DNA, the CDR3 is TGTGCCAGCAGCGAACAGGGCGGATCTCTAGGAAACACCATATATTTT.

The V call is TRBV4-1, the J call TRBJ2-5; D is possibly TRBD1 or TRBD2 (6 bases each). The germline V gene has CDR1 MGHRA and CDR2 YSYEKL. Trimming cost V 4 bases and J 6 bases, with 21 bases left between them. The CDR3 has 16 amino acids. The CDR3 reads CASSPAGGPRQKTQYF. CDR3 nucleotide sequence: TGCGCCAGCAGCCCCGCCGGGGGCCCAAGGCAAAAGACCCAGTACTTC.

The sample holds a few counts of this clone. This chain links TRBV2 with TRBJ1-2, with a tentative D call TRBD1 (6 bases). V dropped 8 bases and J dropped 4 bases, with 8 bases sitting between them. CDR3 length equals 11 residues. The germline V gene encodes CDR1 SNHLY and CDR2 FYNNEI. The CDR3 here is CASGQSYGYTF. CDR3 DNA sequence: TGTGCCAGCGGACAGTCCTATGGCTACACCTTC. Based on the CDR3 plus reference TRBV2 and TRBJ1-2, the full variable domain is EPEVTQTPSHQVTQMGQEVILRCVPISNHLYFYWYRQILGQKVEFLVSFYNNEISEKSEIFDDQFSVERPDGSNFTLKIRSTKLEDSAMYFCASGQSYGYTFGSGTRLTVV.

The chain links TRBV7-9 to TRBJ2-3; 9 bases agree with TRBD1. The CDR3 is made up of 15 amino acids. CDR1 SEHNR and CDR2 FQNEAQ come from the germline V gene (reference sequence). Losses at the gene ends were 3 bases for V and 3 bases for J; bases not matched to a gene: 4. CDR3 protein: CASSLLQGATDTQYF. CDR3 DNA: TGTGCCAGCAGCTTGTTACAGGGGGCTACAGATACGCAGTATTTT.

This clone came up a few times. This chain links TRBV30 with TRBJ2-1; 7 nucleotides align to TRBD1. There are 15 residues in the CDR3. The V gene end was trimmed by 2 bases and the J gene end by 4 bases; junction bases not matched to a gene: 8. CDR1 and CDR2 (germline): GTSNPN, SVGIG (reference sequence). The CDR3 DNA sequence: TGTGCCTGGAGTCTAGGGACAGCCGCATACAATGAGCAGTTCTTC. This gives the protein CAWSLGTAAYNEQFF.

This clone came up many times. This chain joins TRBV11-2 and TRBJ1-2; the D gene is possibly TRBD1 (5 bases). Germline V lookup: CDR1 SGHAT, CDR2 FQNNGV. This CDR3 comprises 16 residues. V was pared by 4 bases and J by 6 bases, with 21 bases between. Here the CDR3 reads CASSSTRGRVLDGYTF. In DNA form, the CDR3 reads TGTGCCAGCAGCTCAACTAGGGGCAGGGTGTTGGATGGCTACACCTTC.

The V call is TRBV5-1, the J call TRBJ1-2; a weak D match, TRBD1 (5 bases). V lost 0 bases to trimming and J lost 8 bases, with 14 bases between them. The CDR3 consists of 14 residues. Germline V gene sequence: CDR1 SGHRS, CDR2 YFSETQ. The CDR3 region has the DNA TGCGCCAGCAGCTTGGGAGGGACTGATGACGGCTACACCTTC. Amino acids: CASSLGGTDDGYTF.

The genes are TRBV5-5 and TRBJ2-3; D uncertain. From germline, CDR1 is SGHKS and CDR2 YYEKEE (reference sequence). CDR3 length: 14 residues. Trimming took off 4 bases at V and 0 bases at J, with 9 bases between the two ends. The CDR3 nucleotides read TGTGCCAGCAGCACCCTGGACAGCACAGATACGCAGTATTTT. Encoded protein: CASSTLDSTDTQYF.

The V and J genes are TRBV10-3 and TRBJ1-5; D is uncertain. Germline CDR1 ENHRY, CDR2 SYGVKD. CDR3 length: 14 residues. Trimming stripped 3 bases from V and 7 bases from J, with 13 bases between. As DNA, the CDR3 is TGTGCCATCAGTGATTCATGGGCGGGACAGCCCCAGCATTTT. Its protein is CAISDSWAGQPQHF.

V and J are TRBV27 and TRBJ2-5; 7 positions match TRBD2. The CDR3 consists of 15 residues. Germline lookup yields CDR1 MNHEY and CDR2 SMNVEV (reference sequence). The ends lost 2 bases at V and 10 bases at J; junction bases unmatched: 13. CDR3 sequence reads: CASSLKGAGLGDQYF. CDR3 coding DNA: TGTGCCAGCAGTTTAAAGGGAGCGGGGTTAGGGGACCAGTACTTC.

This clone was found a few times. Other nucleotide sequences from this sample produce the same CDR3. The V and J genes are TRBV6-6 and TRBJ1-1; 9 bases are shared with TRBD1. Looked up from germline, CDR1 is MNHNY and CDR2 is SVGAGI (reference sequence). This CDR3 is 16 amino acids long. The junction had 4 bases not matched to a gene; V was cut back by 0 bases and J by 2 bases. The CDR3 sequence: CASSYSPGQGNTEAFF. DNA for the CDR3: TGTGCCAGCAGTTACTCTCCGGGACAGGGAAACACTGAAGCTTTCTTT.

The CDR3 region is CASRETVMNTEAFF. CDR3 nucleotide sequence: TGTGCCAGCAGAGAAACGGTAATGAACACTGAAGCTTTCTTT. The chain recombines TRBV11-3 with TRBJ1-1, with D hard to call. The length of the CDR3 is 14 residues. The V end was cut by 6 bases, the J end by 0 bases, with 11 bases between. Germline CDR1 reads SGHNT; CDR2 reads YENEEA. Looking up the rest from reference TRBV11-3 and TRBJ1-1 gives the full variable domain: EAGVVQSPRYKIIEKKQPVAFWCNPISGHNTLYWYLQNLGQGPELLIRYENEEAVDDSQLPKDRFSAERLKGVDSTLKIQPAELGDSAVYLCASRETVMNTEAFFGQGTRLTVV.

The V gene is TRBV4-2, the J gene TRBJ2-2; 11 bases are shared with TRBD2. The CDR3 is 17 amino acids. From germline, CDR1 is LGHNA and CDR2 YNFKEQ. V was pared by 4 bases and J by 3 bases, with 7 bases of the junction left unmatched. CDR3 DNA sequence: TGTGCCAGCAGCCCCGCAGGACTAGCGGGTCACACCGGGGAGCTGTTTTTT. Its protein is CASSPAGLAGHTGELFF.

In this sample, this clone turned up once. The gene calls are TRBV5-6 and TRBJ1-1; 7 positions match TRBD1. CDR1 and CDR2 (germline): SGHDT, YYEEEE. J gave up 5 bases and V 4 bases, and 11 bases lay outside the gene matches. The CDR3 length is 15 residues. CDR3 sequence (DNA): TGTGCCAGCAGCAAACACAGGGGAGGGTGGACTGAAGCTTTCTTT. It specifies CASSKHRGGWTEAFF.